What follows describes a single TCR beta chain. What it binds is unknown. The sample belongs to a study of cytomegalovirus exposure and HLA in healthy donors. Study-wide findings and caveats: It was taken for granted in presence/absence analyses that sequencing depth across donors was roughly uniform. Relative to the roughly 690-donor mean, N-insertions were reportedly fewer in an Asian-associated ancestry cluster in a later analysis.

Each donor was healthy, and each was a bone marrow donor. The PCR contained 60 Vbeta and 13 Jbeta primers. Sequenced by immunoSEQ multiplex PCR; TCRdb stores in-frame clones only, minus some. The sample records roughly 150,000 clones, roughly 87% being singletons. The sample was PBMCs. The origin of this receptor is a man in his forties or fifties in good health and CMV-seropositive.

The CDR3 is CASSLRGYQTTHVVAFF. DNA for the CDR3: TGTGCCAGCAGTTTACGGGGGTATCAGACAACACACGTGGTAGCTTTCTTT. The chain links TRBV28 to TRBJ1-1; maybe TRBD1 (5 bases). CDR3 size: 17 residues. The V end lost 2 bases, the J end lost 10 bases, and 26 bases lay between the germline ends. Germline V gene data show CDR1 as MDHEN and CDR2 as SYDVKM.